These T cell receptor beta chains were read from a single sample in a study of tumor and adjacent non-tumor tissue in lung cancer. TCRdb reprocessed the multiplex PCR reads via MiXCR and lists one record per CDR3 protein. The table records tens of thousands of distinct CDR3 sequences, around two thirds of them present only once. Sequenced sample: distant non-tumor lung tissue. These receptors all come from a man between 70 and 80 years old with non-small cell lung cancer. Each CDR3 is given with its conserved first and last residue. D genes are given only for firm matches. Where a row states a size, it is once, few, many or the class of an expanded clone; other rows omit it.

J | D | size | V | CDR3 | DNA
TRBJ1-5 | . | . | TRBV12-3/TRBV12-4 | CASSSTEGHRPLHF | TGTGCCAGCAGTTCTACAGAGGGACATCGGCCCCTGCATTTT
TRBJ2-7 | . | . | TRBV11-2 | CASSTFTVRYEQYF | TGTGCCAGCAGCACCTTCACAGTAAGATACGAGCAGTACTTC
TRBJ2-4 | . | few | TRBV11-2 | CASSLNEDIQYF | TGTGCCAGCAGCTTGAACGAAGACATTCAGTACTTC
TRBJ2-2 | . | . | TRBV11-2 | CASSLATTGEPFF | TGTGCCAGCAGCTTAGCCACCACCGGGGAGCCGTTCTTT
TRBJ2-7 | . | many | TRBV28 | CASNHRSYEQYF | TGTGCCAGTAATCATCGCTCCTACGAGCAGTACTTC
TRBJ2-5 | . | . | TRBV6-1 | CASSGTVEETQYF | TGTGCCAGCAGTGGGACAGTGGAGGAGACCCAGTACTTT
TRBJ2-1 | TRBD2 | few | TRBV30 | CAWSPGTSAYNEQFF | TGTGCCTGGAGCCCCGGGACTAGCGCCTACAATGAGCAGTTCTTC
TRBJ2-1 | . | many | TRBV10-3 | CAIKGDSRSNEQFF | TGTGCCATCAAAGGAGACAGTAGGAGCAATGAGCAGTTCTTC
TRBJ2-3 | . | many | TRBV6-5 | CASSYSSPPGADTQYF | TGTGCCAGCAGTTACTCTTCACCCCCGGGGGCAGATACGCAGTATTTT
TRBJ2-2 | TRBD2 | . | TRBV4-2 | CASSHPGLAGGNARELFF | TGTGCCAGCAGCCATCCAGGACTAGCGGGAGGGAACGCCAGGGAGCTGTTTTTT
TRBJ1-4 | . | . | TRBV20-1 | CSARDSSRPTNEELFF | TGCAGTGCTAGAGATTCCAGCAGGCCAACTAATGAAGAACTGTTTTTT
TRBJ1-5 | TRBD1 | many | TRBV7-9 | CASSLASGTGGQPQHF | TGTGCCAGCAGCTTAGCGTCAGGGACAGGAGGCCAGCCCCAGCATTTT
TRBJ2-2 | TRBD1 | . | TRBV11-2 | CANSSAPGQGNTGEPFF | TGTGCCAACAGCTCCGCTCCGGGACAGGGGAACACCGGGGAGCCGTTTTTT
TRBJ2-2 | TRBD1 | . | TRBV7-9 | CASSAGQGPRELFF | TGTGCCAGCAGCGCAGGACAGGGGCCGAGGGAGCTGTTTTTT
TRBJ2-2 | . | large | TRBV11-2 | CASSRRPGQVHTGELFF | TGTGCCAGCAGCCGGAGACCGGGACAAGTCCACACCGGGGAGCTGTTTTTT
TRBJ2-2 | . | . | TRBV11-1 | CTSSGRIGGEGTGELFF | TGTACTAGCAGCGGGCGCATAGGGGGAGAAGGCACCGGGGAGCTGTTTTTT
TRBJ2-2 | TRBD1 | . | TRBV29-1 | CCVTQGAGELFF | TGCTGCGTTACACAGGGGGCCGGGGAGCTGTTTTTC
TRBJ2-5 | . | . | TRBV11-1 | CAGIRGDPQETQYF | TGTGCCGGCATCCGGGGTGATCCACAAGAGACCCAGTATTTC
TRBJ2-1 | TRBD2 | . | TRBV28 | CASSSGGDSYNGEFF | TGTGCCAGTTCCAGCGGGGGGGACTCCTACAATGGGGAGTTCTTC
TRBJ2-5 | . | . | TRBV11-2 | CASRLNRGVATRYF | TGTGCCAGCAGATTAAATAGAGGGGTGGCGACCCGGTACTTC
TRBJ2-3 | TRBD2 | . | TRBV28 | CVSSLSTAGAGDTQYF | TGTGTCAGCAGTTTATCGACGGCGGGAGCGGGAGATACGCAGTATTTT
TRBJ2-5 | . | many | TRBV13 | CASSLYQQETQYF | TGTGCCAGCAGCTTATATCAGCAAGAGACCCAGTACTTC
TRBJ1-2 | TRBD1 | few | TRBV7-9 | CASSSDRVHGYTF | TGTGCCAGCAGCTCCGACAGGGTGCATGGCTACACCTTC
TRBJ1-2 | . | . | TRBV20-1 | CSARVARYKGNYGYTF | TGCAGTGCTAGGGTCGCTCGTTACAAGGGGAACTATGGCTACACCTTC
TRBJ1-6 | TRBD1 | once | TRBV11-2 | CARSLDLQGTLSPPLHF | TGTGCCAGAAGTTTAGACTTACAGGGGACCCTAAGTCCACCCCTCCACTTT
TRBJ1-4 | TRBD1 | once | TRBV6-1 | CASNVRFRDRQTANEKLFF | TGTGCCAGCAATGTTCGCTTCCGGGACAGGCAAACAGCTAATGAAAAACTGTTTTTT
TRBJ2-3 | . | many | TRBV29-1 | CSVEGGRSTDTQYF | TGCAGCGTTGAGGGGGGCAGGAGTACAGATACGCAGTATTTT
TRBJ2-3 | TRBD1 | many | TRBV4-2 | CASSPEDRGYTDTQYF | TGTGCCAGCAGCCCGGAGGACAGGGGGTACACAGATACGCAGTATTTT
TRBJ2-1 | . | many | TRBV6-2/TRBV6-3 | CASSNYNEQFF | TGTGCCAGCAGCAACTACAATGAGCAGTTCTTC
TRBJ2-1 | . | . | TRBV6-2/TRBV6-3 | CASTYGTDLLDNEQFF | TGTGCCAGCACCTACGGCACGGACTTACTTGATAATGAGCAGTTCTTC
TRBJ2-2 | TRBD1 | . | TRBV29-1 | CSVTQGTGELLF | TGCAGCGTTACACAGGGGACCGGGGAGCTGCTTTTT
TRBJ1-5 | . | many | TRBV27 | CASSLYGPNQPQHF | TGTGCCAGCAGTTTATATGGGCCCAATCAGCCCCAGCATTTT
TRBJ2-5 | . | . | TRBV11-2 | CASSLGWYSPQDTQYF | TGTGCTAGCAGCTTAGGATGGTACAGCCCTCAAGACACCCAGTACTTC
TRBJ2-7 | TRBD2 | many | TRBV12-3/TRBV12-4 | CASSFGAGTYEQYF | TGTGCCAGCAGTTTCGGAGCGGGAACCTACGAGCAGTACTTC
TRBJ2-7 | . | . | TRBV10-2 | CPSSEFPGLCEQYF | TGCCCCAGCAGTGAGTTCCCAGGACTCTGCGAGCAGTACTTC
TRBJ2-1 | . | many | TRBV5-4 | CASSLGQTNEQFF | TGTGCCAGCAGCTTGGGGCAGACCAATGAGCAGTTCTTC
TRBJ1-1 | . | many | TRBV7-9 | CASSLGRDRSTEAFF | TGTGCCAGCAGCTTAGGCCGAGACAGAAGCACTGAAGCTTTCTTT
TRBJ1-1 | . | . | TRBV11-2 | CASSLGGLETEAFF | TGTGCCAGCAGCTTAGGAGGGCTAGAGACTGAAGCTTTCTTT
TRBJ1-2 | . | . | TRBV10-2 | CASRPMEDYGYTF | TGCGCCAGCAGACCGATGGAGGATTATGGCTACACCTTC